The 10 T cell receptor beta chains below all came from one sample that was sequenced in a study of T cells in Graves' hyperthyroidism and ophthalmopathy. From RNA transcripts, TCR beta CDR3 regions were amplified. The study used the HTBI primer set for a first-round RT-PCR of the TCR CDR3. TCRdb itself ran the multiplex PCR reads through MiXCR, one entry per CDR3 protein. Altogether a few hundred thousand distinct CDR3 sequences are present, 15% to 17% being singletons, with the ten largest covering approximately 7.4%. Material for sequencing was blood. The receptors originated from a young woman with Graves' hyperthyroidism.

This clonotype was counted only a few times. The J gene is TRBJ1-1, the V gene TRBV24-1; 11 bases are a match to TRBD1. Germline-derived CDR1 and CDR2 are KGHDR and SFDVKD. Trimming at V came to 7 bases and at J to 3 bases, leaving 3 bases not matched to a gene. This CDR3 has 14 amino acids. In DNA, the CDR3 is TGTGCCACCAGGAGGGGACAGGGGGACACTGAAGCTTTCTTT. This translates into CATRRGQGDTEAFF.

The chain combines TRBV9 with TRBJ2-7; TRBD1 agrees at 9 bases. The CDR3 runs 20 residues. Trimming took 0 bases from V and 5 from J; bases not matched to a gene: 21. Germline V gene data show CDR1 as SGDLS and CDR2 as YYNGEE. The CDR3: CASSVVPGKKPGQGYNEQYF. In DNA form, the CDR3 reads TGTGCCAGCAGCGTAGTCCCTGGTAAGAAGCCGGGACAGGGTTACAACGAGCAGTACTTC.

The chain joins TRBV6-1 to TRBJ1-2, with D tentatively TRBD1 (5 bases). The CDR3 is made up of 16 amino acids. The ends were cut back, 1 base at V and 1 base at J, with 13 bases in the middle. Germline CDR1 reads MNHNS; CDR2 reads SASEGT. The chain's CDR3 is CASSEGIRQHNYGYTF. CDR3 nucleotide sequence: TGTGCCAGCAGTGAAGGTATCAGACAGCATAACTATGGCTACACCTTC.

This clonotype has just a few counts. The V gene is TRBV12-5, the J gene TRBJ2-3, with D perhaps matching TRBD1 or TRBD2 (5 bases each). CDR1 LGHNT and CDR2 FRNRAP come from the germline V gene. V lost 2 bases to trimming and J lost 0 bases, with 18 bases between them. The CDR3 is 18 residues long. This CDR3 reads CASGLPPPGRYSTDTQYF. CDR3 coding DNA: TGTGCTAGTGGTTTGCCTCCTCCGGGACGATATAGCACAGATACGCAGTATTTT.

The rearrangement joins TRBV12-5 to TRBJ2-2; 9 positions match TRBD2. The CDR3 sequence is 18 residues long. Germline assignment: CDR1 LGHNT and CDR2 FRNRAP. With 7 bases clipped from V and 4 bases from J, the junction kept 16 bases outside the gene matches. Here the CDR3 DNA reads TGTGCTAGTGCCATTGATGCACGGCTAGCGGGAACCACCGGGGAGCTGTTTTTT. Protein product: CASAIDARLAGTTGELFF.

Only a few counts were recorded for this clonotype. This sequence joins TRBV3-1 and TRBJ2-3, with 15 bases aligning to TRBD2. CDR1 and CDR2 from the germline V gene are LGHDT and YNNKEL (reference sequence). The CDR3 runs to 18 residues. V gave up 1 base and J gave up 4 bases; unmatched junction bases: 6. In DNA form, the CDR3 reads TGTGCCAGCAGCCAAGCCCTGGGACTAGCGGGAGGAGCAGATACGCAGTATTTT. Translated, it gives CASSQALGLAGGADTQYF.

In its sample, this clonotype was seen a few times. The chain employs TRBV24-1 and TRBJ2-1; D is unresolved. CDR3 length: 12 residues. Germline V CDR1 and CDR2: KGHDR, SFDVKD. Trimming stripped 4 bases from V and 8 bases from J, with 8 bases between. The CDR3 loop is CATSDGFDEQFF. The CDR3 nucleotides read TGTGCCACCAGTGACGGGTTTGATGAGCAGTTCTTC.

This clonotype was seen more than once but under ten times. The CDR3 DNA reads TGTGCCAGCAGTTACGGCCCGGGACAGTACGAGCAGTACTTC. It specifies CASSYGPGQYEQYF. The chain employs TRBV6-5 and TRBJ2-7, with TRBD1 matching over 7 bases. This CDR3 comprises 14 residues. Germline V gene data show CDR1 as MNHEY and CDR2 as SVGAGI. The J segment lost 4 bases and the V segment lost 2 bases, leaving 5 bases of the junction unmatched.

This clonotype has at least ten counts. Here the CDR3 reads CASGTPVGYTF. The CDR3 nucleotides read TGTGCCAGTGGGACCCCCGTAGGCTACACCTTC. V usage is TRBV2 and J usage is TRBJ1-2; possibly TRBD1 for D (5 bases). CDR3 length: 11 residues. V was pared by 9 bases and J by 8 bases, with 13 bases between. CDR1 is SNHLY and CDR2 is FYNNEI in the germline V gene.

CDR3 residues: CSVESAPGQETQYF. In nucleotides, the CDR3 is TGCAGCGTTGAGTCTGCGCCAGGCCAAGAGACCCAGTACTTC. This chain connects TRBV29-1 to TRBJ2-5; no firm D call. The CDR3 consists of 14 residues. CDR1 is SQVTM and CDR2 is ANQGSEA in the germline V gene. V lost 3 bases and J lost 1, with 12 bases in between.